This passage covers 3 T cell receptor beta chains from one sample sequenced in a study of blood T cell repertoires in COVID-19. Assay used: immunoSEQ multiplex PCR; TCRdb lists only in-frame clones, some missing. The repertoire has over 200,000 clones, 83% of them found once; the top ten carry around 2.5%. Sequenced input: peripheral blood. All receptors come from a woman aged 40 to 50 with active or convalescent COVID-19.

The V and J genes are TRBV24-1 and TRBJ1-2; 9 bases agree with TRBD1. Germline V lookup: CDR1 KGHDR, CDR2 SFDVKD. Losses at the gene ends were 2 bases for V and 4 bases for J; bases not matched to a gene: 4. The CDR3 is made up of 15 amino acids. DNA of the CDR3: TGTGCCACCAGTGATTCCTCGGACAGGGGCTATGGCTACACCTTC. This sequence encodes CATSDSSDRGYGYTF.

In this sample, this clone turned up once. V usage is TRBV3-1 (or the pseudogene TRBV3-2) and J usage is TRBJ1-2; perhaps TRBD1 as D (6 bases). This CDR3 contains 13 residues. Germline CDR1 reads LGHDT; CDR2 reads YNNKEL (reference sequence). V lost 6 bases and J 8 bases, leaving 16 bases between the germline ends. In DNA form, the CDR3 reads TGTGCCAGCAGTTATACCGGACAGATGGGCTACACCTTC. Amino acids: CASSYTGQMGYTF.

V is TRBV11-3 and J is TRBJ1-2; 7 bases match TRBD1. V was clipped by 1 base and J by 4 bases; unmatched bases: 6. CDR1 is SGHNT and CDR2 is YENEEA in the germline V gene. CDR3 length: 15 amino acids. CDR3 protein: CASSLGGTDGYGYTF. The DNA of the CDR3 is TGTGCCAGCAGCTTAGGGGGGACAGACGGCTATGGCTACACCTTC.